The text below deals with one T cell receptor beta chain. Its specificity is unknown. This entry is derived from a study of T cell responses to AZD1222 COVID-19 vaccine. Broader study findings: Mostly white British, mostly female donors; authors suggested clonal diversity may be underestimated. Once two AZD1222 doses were given, Spike-specific TCR breadth and depth went up. Vaccine-associated CD4 TCRs ranged over spike, dominating at 160-218 and 743-854. Only 5 to 7 individuals given AZD1222 were seropositive at baseline.

The CDR3 spans 15 residues. Deletions cut 9 bases from V and 5 bases from J, with 20 bases between. CDR1 and CDR2 (germline): LGHNA, YSLEER. The data were produced by immunoSEQ multiplex PCR, yet TCRdb's version contains in-frame clones alone and is incomplete. The sample includes around 120,000 clones, over 80% of them seen just once. This clonotype originated in an adult in good health. Sequences were derived from peripheral blood, sampled on day 0 of AZD1222 vaccination. This sequence joins TRBV4-3 and TRBJ1-5; no firm D call. The CDR3 region has the DNA TGCGCCAGACAAAGACCCCCCCCCGGAGATCAGCCCCAGCATTTT. As protein: CARQRPPPGDQPQHF.